A single sample is the source of the 11 T cell receptor beta chains below, sequenced in a study of blood T cells in healthy people across ages. Alongside a J-beta primer mix, a sample-barcoded 5' primer served in a second PCR lasting about 7 to 11 cycles. Each CDR3 protein is one row after TCRdb ran MiXCR on the 5' RACE reads. Of about 750,000 distinct CDR3 sequences listed, about 55% were seen once; the top ten hold around 40%. The sample was blood. These receptor sequences come from a man at least 80 years old in good health.

In this sample, this clonotype turned up many times. The chain is built from TRBV20-1 and TRBJ1-2, with 8 bases lining up with TRBD1. Germline V gene sequence: CDR1 DFQATT, CDR2 SNEGSKA (reference sequence). Trimming at V came to 3 bases and at J to 5 bases, leaving 2 bases not matched to a gene. The CDR3 is 12 residues long. The CDR3 nucleotides are TGCAGTGCTAGCGACAGGGGATATGGCTACACCTTC. Translated: CSASDRGYGYTF.

The J gene is TRBJ2-4, the V gene TRBV6-5; D is undetermined. The length of the CDR3 is 11 residues. The V and J ends lost 8 bases and 11 bases respectively, with 13 bases between them. Germline V gene lookup returns CDR1 MNHEY and CDR2 SVGAGI. This CDR3 reads CASGPRKLQYF. The CDR3 DNA reads TGTGCCAGCGGCCCCCGAAAACTTCAGTACTTC.

This clonotype showed up just once. The chain uses TRBV7-9 and TRBJ2-7, with 10 bases fitting TRBD2. CDR3 length: 16 amino acids. The germline CDR1 and CDR2 sequences are SEHNR and FQNEAQ (reference sequence). J lost 2 bases, V lost 1 base, and 5 bases had no gene match. The CDR3 is CASSLVAAGGPYEQYF. CDR3 bases: TGTGCCAGCAGCTTAGTTGCAGCGGGAGGGCCCTACGAGCAGTACTTC.

The chain has TRBV20-1 and TRBJ2-1; D remains ambiguous. V was clipped by 3 bases and J by 0 bases, with 9 bases between them. CDR1 is DFQATT and CDR2 is SNEGSKA in the germline V gene (reference sequence). There are 14 residues in the CDR3. In DNA form, the CDR3 reads TGCAGTGCTAGTTCTGAAAGCTCCTACAATGAGCAGTTCTTC. The encoded protein is CSASSESSYNEQFF.

This clonotype occurred a few times. The chain is built from TRBV7-2 and TRBJ2-7; no firm D call. The germline V gene encodes CDR1 SGHTA and CDR2 FQGNSA. Trimming shortened V by 4 bases and J by 4 bases, and 14 bases separated the two germline ends. This CDR3 contains 14 residues. CDR3 in DNA: TGTGCCAGCAGCTCCATCCCCGGATTATACGAGCAGTACTTC. Protein sequence: CASSSIPGLYEQYF.

This chain uses TRBV20-1 with TRBJ2-7, with TRBD1 matching over 7 bases. Looked up from germline, CDR1 is DFQATT and CDR2 is SNEGSKA (reference sequence). The trim removed 6 bases at V and 2 bases at J, leaving 16 bases unmatched. CDR3 length: 16 amino acids. CDR3: CSAGLNGWQGAYEQYF. CDR3 sequence (DNA): TGCAGTGCCGGGTTAAATGGGTGGCAGGGGGCCTACGAGCAGTACTTC.

The rearrangement uses TRBV20-1 and TRBJ2-5, with 14 bases matching TRBD2. Germline CDR1 reads DFQATT; CDR2 reads SNEGSKA (reference sequence). The CDR3 spans 16 residues. With V trimmed by 4 bases and J by 0 bases, 4 bases remained unmatched. The CDR3, as DNA: TGCAGTGCTACGGGACTAGCGGGAGAGTACCAAGAGACCCAGTACTTC. Encoded protein: CSATGLAGEYQETQYF.

A few counts support this clonotype. This chain links TRBV10-3 with TRBJ2-3, with TRBD2 matching 14 bases. Germline trimming cut 4 bases from V and 2 bases from J; bases unmatched to any gene: 5. This CDR3 region has 17 residues. Germline loops: CDR1 ENHRY, CDR2 SYGVKD. Here the CDR3 reads CAISGGLAGAHTDTQYF. The DNA for the CDR3 is TGTGCCATCAGTGGGGGACTAGCGGGAGCCCACACAGATACGCAGTATTTT.

The table lists this clonotype with a few counts. The germline gene is not matched at one end of the junction; a read error may be the cause. Here the CDR3 reads CASSLAGPSYNEQFF. CDR3 sequence (DNA): TGTGCCAGCAGCCTAGCGGGCCCCTCCTACAATGAGCAGTTCTTC. The rearrangement uses TRBV7-2 and TRBJ2-1; 8 positions agree with TRBD2. The CDR3 has 15 residues. Germline V gene data show CDR1 as SGHTA and CDR2 as FQGNSA.

This clonotype was counted only a few times. V gene TRBV9 combines with J gene TRBJ2-5; D is uncertain. Germline loops: CDR1 SGDLS, CDR2 YYNGEE. The CDR3 covers 17 residues. Trimming shortened V by 0 bases and J by 2 bases, and 17 bases separated the two germline ends. The CDR3 sequence is CASSVAPWRDKQETQYF. The CDR3 nucleotides are TGTGCCAGCAGCGTAGCCCCCTGGCGAGATAAACAAGAGACCCAGTACTTC. Full variable domain (rest looked up from reference TRBV9 and TRBJ2-5): DSGVTQTPKHLITATGQRVTLRCSPRSGDLSVYWYQQSLDQGLQFLIQYYNGEERAKGNILERFSAQQFPDLHSELNLSSLELGDSALYFCASSVAPWRDKQETQYFGPGTRLLVL.

The V gene is TRBV6-5, the J gene TRBJ1-2; TRBD1 aligns across 7 bases. Per the germline V gene, CDR1 is MNHEY and CDR2 is SVGAGI. The junction had 5 bases not matched to a gene; V was cut back by 0 bases and J by 1 base. CDR3 length equals 16 residues. The CDR3 DNA sequence: TGTGCCAGCAGTTACTCGAGGACAGGCCTTAACTATGGCTACACCTTC. This encodes CASSYSRTGLNYGYTF.